The clone carrying this T cell receptor (beta chain) has just a few counts. Its antigen is as yet unknown. Time point defined: persistent/refractory GD, antithyroid drugs over 5 years with positive TRAb. Preparation of the TCR library used RNA extracted from PBMCs. The data are from a study of regulatory T cells in long-lasting Graves disease. Study details: Positivity for TSH receptor antibodies plus over 5 years of antithyroid drugs meant persistent Graves' disease. Study-level findings and limits: Under persistent disease, TRBV28, TRBJ1-2 and TRBJ2-5 were used preferentially.

V gave up 6 bases and J gave up 8 bases, with 16 bases separating them. The CDR3 consists of 14 residues. Germline loops: CDR1 SNHLY, CDR2 FYNNEI. The authors built TCR beta libraries using iRepertoire HTBI primers and Arm-PCR of CDR3 regions. TCRdb re-derived calls from the multiplex PCR reads in MiXCR, one entry per CDR3 protein. The data contain more than 650,000 distinct CDR3 sequences, around 30% of them singletons. The rearrangement links TRBV2 to TRBJ1-4; D perhaps matches TRBD1 (5 bases). The sequences come from peripheral blood mononuclear cells (PBMCs), collected when the disease was refractory, from a patient treated with antithyroid drugs. The sequence was collected from a female donor with Graves disease. CDR3 DNA sequence: TGTGCCAGCAGGGAGGGACGGTGGAGCGAAAAACTGTTTTTT. Its translation: CASREGRWSEKLFF.